The T cell receptor (beta chain) under discussion was sequenced for a study of blood T cell repertoires in COVID-19. TCRdb's table, derived via immunoSEQ multiplex PCR, lists solely in-frame clones and lacks some. Seen here are approximately 190,000 clones, around four fifths observed once, and the top ten hold about 20%. Material for sequencing was peripheral blood. The sequence was obtained from a human donor in a cohort sampled during active COVID-19.

The CDR3 DNA is TGTGCCAGCAGCTTACCCTTCGGACTAGCGGAATACGAGCAGTACTTC. It specifies CASSLPFGLAEYEQYF. The chain couples TRBV11-2 to TRBJ2-7, with TRBD2 matching 10 bases. The germline V gene encodes CDR1 SGHAT and CDR2 FQNNGV. This CDR3 has 16 residues. V shed 2 bases, J shed 4 bases, and the junction held 8 bases outside the gene matches.